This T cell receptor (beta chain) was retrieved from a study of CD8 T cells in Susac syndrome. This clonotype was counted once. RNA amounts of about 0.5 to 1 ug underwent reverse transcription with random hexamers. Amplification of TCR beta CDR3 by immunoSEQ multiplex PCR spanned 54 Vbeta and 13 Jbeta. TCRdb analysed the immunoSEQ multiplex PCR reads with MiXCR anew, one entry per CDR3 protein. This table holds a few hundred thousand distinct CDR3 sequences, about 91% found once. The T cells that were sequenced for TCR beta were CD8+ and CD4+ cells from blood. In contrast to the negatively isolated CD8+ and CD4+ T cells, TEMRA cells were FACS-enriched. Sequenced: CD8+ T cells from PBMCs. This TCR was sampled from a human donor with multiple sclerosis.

The CDR3 loop reads CASSLPSRETQYF. CDR3 nucleotides: TGTGCCAGCAGCCTCCCCTCGCGCGAGACCCAGTACTTC. The rearrangement joins TRBV7-9 to TRBJ2-5; no clear D gene. Germline assignment: CDR1 SEHNR and CDR2 FQNEAQ (reference sequence). Trimming removed 5 bases at V and 5 bases at J, with 12 bases between. This CDR3 is built from 13 residues.